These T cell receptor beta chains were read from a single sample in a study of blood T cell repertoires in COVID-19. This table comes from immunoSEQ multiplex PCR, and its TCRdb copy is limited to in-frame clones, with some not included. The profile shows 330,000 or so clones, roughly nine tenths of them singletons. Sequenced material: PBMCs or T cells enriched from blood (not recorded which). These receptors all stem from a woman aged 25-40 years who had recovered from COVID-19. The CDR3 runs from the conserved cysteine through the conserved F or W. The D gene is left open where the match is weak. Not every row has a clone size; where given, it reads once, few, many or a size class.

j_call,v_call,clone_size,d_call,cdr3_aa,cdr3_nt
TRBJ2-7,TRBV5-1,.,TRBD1,CASSLDGTAINVDF,TGCGCCAGCAGCTTGGATGGGACAGCTATTAACGTGGACTTC
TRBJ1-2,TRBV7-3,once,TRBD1,CASSLTPGQKYGYTF,TGTGCCAGCAGCTTAACTCCGGGACAGAAATATGGCTACACCTTC
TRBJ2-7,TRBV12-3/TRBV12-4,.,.,CASSLRRDYEQYF,TGTGCCAGCAGTTTACGGCGGGACTACGAGCAGTACTTC
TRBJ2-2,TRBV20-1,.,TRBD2,CSASRSGRNTGELFF,TGCAGTGCTAGTCGGAGCGGGAGAAACACCGGGGAGCTGTTTTTT
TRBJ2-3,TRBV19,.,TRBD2,CASSMGSGSTDTQYF,TGTGCCAGTAGTATGGGTAGCGGGAGCACAGATACGCAGTATTTT
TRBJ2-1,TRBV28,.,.,CASSFGPPNEQFF,TGTGCCAGCAGTTTTGGCCCCCCGAATGAGCAGTTCTTC
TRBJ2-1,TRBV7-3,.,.,CASSSAGPYNEQFF,TGTGCCAGCAGCTCCGCGGGGCCATACAATGAGCAGTTCTTC
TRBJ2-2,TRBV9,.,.,CASSVARANTGELFF,TGTGCCAGCAGCGTAGCCAGGGCTAACACCGGGGAGCTGTTTTTT
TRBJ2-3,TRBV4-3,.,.,CASSQEWGGSDTQYF,TGCGCCAGCAGCCAAGAATGGGGAGGTTCAGATACGCAGTATTTT
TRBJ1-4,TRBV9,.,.,CASSVGREENEKLFF,TGTGCCAGCAGCGTAGGAAGGGAGGAGAATGAAAAACTGTTTTTT
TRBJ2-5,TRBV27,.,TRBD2,CASRRTSYSETQYF,TGTGCCAGCCGGCGGACTAGCTACTCAGAGACCCAGTACTTC
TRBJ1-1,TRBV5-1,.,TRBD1,CASSWGTGNTEAFF,TGCGCCAGCAGCTGGGGGACAGGGAACACTGAAGCTTTCTTT
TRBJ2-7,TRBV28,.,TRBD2,CASQPGSGTEQYF,TGTGCCAGCCAACCGGGAAGCGGGACCGAGCAGTACTTC
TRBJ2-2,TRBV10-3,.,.,CAIKAASWDTGELFF,TGTGCCATCAAGGCGGCTAGCTGGGACACCGGGGAGCTGTTTTTT
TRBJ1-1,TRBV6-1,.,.,CASSEGGLGTEAFF,TGTGCCAGCAGTGAAGGGGGGCTGGGTACTGAAGCTTTCTTT
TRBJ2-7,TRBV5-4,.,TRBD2,CASSPMGTTSPYEQYF,TGTGCCAGCAGCCCTATGGGGACGACTAGCCCGTACGAGCAGTACTTC
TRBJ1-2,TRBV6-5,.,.,CASSYVGGINYGYTF,TGTGCCAGCAGTTACGTGGGGGGGATCAACTATGGCTACACCTTC
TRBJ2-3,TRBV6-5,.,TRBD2,CASSSSGSITDTQYF,TGTGCCAGCAGTTCGAGCGGGAGTATAACAGATACGCAGTATTTT
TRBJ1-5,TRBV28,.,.,CASGAPQQNQPQHF,TGTGCCAGCGGGGCCCCACAGCAAAATCAGCCCCAGCATTTT
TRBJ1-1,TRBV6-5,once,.,CASRRPTGQAFF,TGTGCCAGCAGACGACCTACAGGGCAAGCTTTCTTT
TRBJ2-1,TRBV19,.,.,CASSTTGYNEQFF,TGTGCCAGTAGTACTACAGGGTACAATGAGCAGTTCTTC
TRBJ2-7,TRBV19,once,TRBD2,CASTGERGGVYEQYF,TGTGCCAGTACGGGGGAGCGGGGGGGCGTCTACGAGCAGTACTTC
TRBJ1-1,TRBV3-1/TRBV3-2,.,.,CASSQGAGRTEAFF,TGTGCCAGCAGCCAGGGAGCGGGAAGGACTGAAGCTTTCTTT
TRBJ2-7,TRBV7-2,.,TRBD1,CASSSTGGQDEQYF,TGTGCCAGCAGCTCGACAGGGGGCCAGGACGAGCAGTACTTC
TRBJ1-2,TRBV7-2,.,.,CASSLQGKEDYTF,TGTGCCAGCAGTCTTCAGGGTAAAGAGGACTACACCTTC
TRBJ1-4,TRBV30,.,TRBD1,CAWSPGQGRGKLFF,TGTGCCTGGAGTCCTGGACAGGGAAGGGGAAAACTGTTTTTT
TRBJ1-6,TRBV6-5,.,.,CASSKTPYSPLHF,TGTGCCAGCAGCAAAACACCATATTCACCCCTCCACTTT
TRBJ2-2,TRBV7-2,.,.,CASSLLLGNTGELFF,TGTGCCAGCAGCTTATTACTTGGGAACACCGGGGAGCTGTTTTTT
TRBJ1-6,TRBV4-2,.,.,CASSQDEGAPLHF,TGTGCCAGCAGCCAAGATGAAGGGGCACCCCTCCACTTT
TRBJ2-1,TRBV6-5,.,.,CASGRSSYNEQFF,TGTGCCAGCGGGAGGAGCTCCTACAATGAGCAGTTCTTC
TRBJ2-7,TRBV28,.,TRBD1,CASSLRDSYEQYF,TGTGCCAGCAGTTTGAGGGACAGCTACGAGCAGTACTTC
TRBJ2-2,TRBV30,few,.,CALGSGINTGELFF,TGTGCCCTTGGATCCGGGATAAACACCGGGGAGCTGTTTTTT
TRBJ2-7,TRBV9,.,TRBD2,CASSAGLAGETTYEQYF,TGTGCCAGCAGCGCGGGACTAGCGGGAGAAACCACCTACGAGCAGTACTTC
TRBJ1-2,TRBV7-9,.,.,CASSLVGPGYTF,TGTGCCAGCAGCTTAGTGGGGCCTGGCTACACCTTC
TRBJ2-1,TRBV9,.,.,CASSGDNQEGLYNEQFF,TGTGCCAGCAGCGGAGACAACCAGGAAGGCCTATACAATGAGCAGTTCTTC
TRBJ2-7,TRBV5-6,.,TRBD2,CASSLEGGGLSYEQYF,TGTGCCAGCAGCCTGGAGGGCGGGGGGTTATCCTACGAGCAGTACTTC
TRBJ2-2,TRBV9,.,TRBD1,CASSGGTAFNTGELFF,TGTGCCAGCAGCGGAGGGACAGCTTTTAACACCGGGGAGCTGTTTTTT
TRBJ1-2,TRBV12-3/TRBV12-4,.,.,CASSLGRDGYTF,TGTGCCAGCAGTTTAGGCAGGGATGGCTACACCTTC
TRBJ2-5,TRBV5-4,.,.,CASSLSSSGEGTQYF,TGTGCCAGCAGCTTATCGTCTAGTGGTGAGGGGACCCAGTACTTC
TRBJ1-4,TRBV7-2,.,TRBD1,CASTRASGTGNEKLFF,TGTGCCAGCACCCGGGCATCGGGGACAGGGAATGAAAAACTGTTTTTT
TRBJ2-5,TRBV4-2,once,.,CASSVGQGQETQYF,TGTGCCAGCAGCGTGGGGCAGGGCCAAGAGACCCAGTACTTC
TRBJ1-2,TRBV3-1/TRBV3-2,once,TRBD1,CASSQQGGNYGYTF,TGTGCCAGCAGCCAACAAGGGGGCAACTATGGCTACACCTTC